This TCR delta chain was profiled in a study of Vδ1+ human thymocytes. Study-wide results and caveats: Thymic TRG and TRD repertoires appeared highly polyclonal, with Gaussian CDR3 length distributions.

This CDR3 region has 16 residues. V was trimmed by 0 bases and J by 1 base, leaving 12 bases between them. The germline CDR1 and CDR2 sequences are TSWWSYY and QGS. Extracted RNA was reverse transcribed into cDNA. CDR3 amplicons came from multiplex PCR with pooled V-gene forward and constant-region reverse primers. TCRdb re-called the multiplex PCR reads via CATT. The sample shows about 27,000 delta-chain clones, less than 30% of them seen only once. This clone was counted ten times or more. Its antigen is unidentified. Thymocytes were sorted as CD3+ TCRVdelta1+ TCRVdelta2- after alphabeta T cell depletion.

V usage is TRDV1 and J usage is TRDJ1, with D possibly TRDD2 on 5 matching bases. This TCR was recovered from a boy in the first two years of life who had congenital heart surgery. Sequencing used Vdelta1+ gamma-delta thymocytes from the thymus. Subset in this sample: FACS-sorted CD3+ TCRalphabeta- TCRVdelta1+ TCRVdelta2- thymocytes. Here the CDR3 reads CALGELPPTCTDKLIF. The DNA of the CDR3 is TGTGCTCTTGGGGAACTTCCCCCTACGTGCACCGATAAACTCATCTTT.